The 28 T cell receptor beta chains below all came from one sample that was sequenced in a study of cytomegalovirus exposure and HLA in healthy donors. The PCR contained 60 Vbeta and 13 Jbeta primers. Assay used: immunoSEQ multiplex PCR; TCRdb lists only in-frame clones, some missing. The table has some 95,000 clones, 65% to 80% seen once. Sequenced: PBMCs. Source of these receptors: a woman aged 18-35 years in good health and CMV-seropositive.

The V and J genes are TRBV4-2 and TRBJ2-3; 9 nucleotides align to TRBD2. Germline V lookup: CDR1 LGHNA, CDR2 YNFKEQ. Trimming cost V 0 bases and J 3 bases; bases outside gene matches: 4. This CDR3 spans 16 amino acids. DNA for the CDR3: TGTGCCAGCAGCCAAGAGACTAGCGGCCCGACAGATACGCAGTATTTT. It encodes CASSQETSGPTDTQYF.

The rearrangement joins TRBV29-1 to TRBJ2-2; D is uncertain. This CDR3 comprises 13 residues. The V end lost 7 bases, the J end lost 1 base, and 10 bases lay between the germline ends. The germline V gene has CDR1 SQVTM and CDR2 ANQGSEA. The chain's CDR3 is CSAELRNTGELFF. As DNA, the CDR3 is TGCAGCGCCGAACTACGGAACACCGGGGAGCTGTTTTTT.

This clone has more than one count but fewer than ten. This chain links TRBV7-9 with TRBJ2-7; D remains ambiguous. The V and J ends lost 8 bases and 0 bases respectively, with 11 bases between them. From germline, CDR1 is SEHNR and CDR2 FQNEAQ (reference sequence). This CDR3 comprises 13 residues. CDR3 bases: TGTGCCAGCTTCGGCGACTCCTCCTACGAGCAGTACTTC. Its protein product is CASFGDSSYEQYF.

This chain links TRBV6-1 with TRBJ1-1; D unresolved. The ends were cut back, 3 bases at V and 3 bases at J, with 11 bases in the middle. Germline loops: CDR1 MNHNS, CDR2 SASEGT. The CDR3 totals 14 residues. The DNA of the CDR3 is TGTGCCAGCAGTGAGGTCCTACCGGACACTGAAGCTTTCTTT. This codes for CASSEVLPDTEAFF.

The chain links TRBV6-1 to TRBJ2-7; TRBD2 aligns across 8 bases. The V segment lost 0 bases and the J segment 0 bases; nucleotides outside the gene matches: 4. This CDR3 region has 16 residues. Per the germline V gene, CDR1 is MNHNS and CDR2 is SASEGT. This CDR3 reads CASSEADGGVSYEQYF. The CDR3, as DNA: TGTGCCAGCAGTGAAGCAGACGGGGGGGTCTCCTACGAGCAGTACTTC.

The rearrangement joins TRBV11-2 to TRBJ2-7, with D unclear. V was shortened by 0 bases and J by 2 bases, with 11 bases between the two germline ends. CDR3 length: 15 residues. Germline CDR1 is SGHAT and CDR2 is FQNNGV. CDR3 DNA: TGTGCCAGCAGCTTAGATCTGCCAGCGCCCTACGAGCAGTACTTC. Translating gives CASSLDLPAPYEQYF.

This chain links TRBV19 with TRBJ1-1; the match to TRBD1 covers 7 bases. The CDR3 spans 14 residues. The trim removed 6 bases at V and 4 bases at J, leaving 8 bases unmatched. Germline loops: CDR1 LNHDA, CDR2 SQIVND (reference sequence). The chain's CDR3 is CASRKTGMSTEAFF. The CDR3 nucleotides read TGTGCCAGTAGAAAGACAGGGATGAGCACTGAAGCTTTCTTT.

The V gene is TRBV7-2, the J gene TRBJ2-1, with TRBD2 matching 10 bases. The ends lost 5 bases at V and 4 bases at J; junction bases unmatched: 8. The germline gives CDR1 SGHTA, CDR2 FQGNSA. CDR3 length: 16 residues. The CDR3 reads CASSTPSGGVYNEQFF. CDR3 DNA: TGTGCCAGCAGCACCCCTAGCGGGGGAGTATACAATGAGCAGTTCTTC.

The genes are TRBV9 and TRBJ1-5; no definite D call. V was cut by 0 bases and J by 0 bases, with 13 bases left in between. CDR3 length: 17 amino acids. Germline CDR1 SGDLS, CDR2 YYNGEE. The CDR3 region is CASSVDPGGYSNQPQHF. The DNA for the CDR3 is TGTGCCAGCAGCGTAGATCCCGGCGGCTATAGCAATCAGCCCCAGCATTTT.

Of note for this clone: Within the sample, other DNA sequences also encode this same CDR3. V and J are TRBV5-6 and TRBJ1-2, with 8 bases matching TRBD1. The V gene's germline CDR1 is SGHDT and CDR2 YYEEEE. J was trimmed by 2 bases and V by 4 bases; bases with no gene match: 13. CDR3 length: 17 amino acids. The DNA of the CDR3 is TGTGCCAGCAGCGCCACAGGGGGTTCCGGTCGAAACTATGGCTACACCTTC. This gives the protein CASSATGGSGRNYGYTF.

The sample holds one count of this clone. The chain joins TRBV9 to TRBJ2-1; TRBD2 aligns across 7 bases. The length of the CDR3 is 15 residues. V trimming: 5 bases; J trimming: 0 bases; junction bases outside the gene matches: 5. CDR1 and CDR2 (germline): SGDLS, YYNGEE. In DNA form, the CDR3 reads TGTGCCAGCAGTACGATAGCGGGCTCCTACAATGAGCAGTTCTTC. It translates to CASSTIAGSYNEQFF. The whole variable domain, remainder taken from reference TRBV9 and TRBJ2-1, is DSGVTQTPKHLITATGQRVTLRCSPRSGDLSVYWYQQSLDQGLQFLIQYYNGEERAKGNILERFSAQQFPDLHSELNLSSLELGDSALYFCASSTIAGSYNEQFFGPGTRLTVL.

V and J are TRBV10-2 and TRBJ2-7; D is possibly TRBD1 (6 bases). The CDR3 consists of 13 residues. CDR1 and CDR2 from the germline V gene are WSHSY and SAAADI. Trimming took off 6 bases at V and 4 bases at J, with 13 bases between the two ends. CDR3 sequence (DNA): TGCGCCAGCAGGAACACAGGGCCATACGAGCAGTACTTC. Amino acid sequence: CASRNTGPYEQYF.

The V gene is TRBV6-1, the J gene TRBJ2-7; TRBD2 matches at 7 bases. V gave up 4 bases and J gave up 0 bases; unmatched junction bases: 6. Looked up from germline, CDR1 is MNHNS and CDR2 is SASEGT. The length of the CDR3 is 15 residues. The CDR3 nucleotides are TGTGCCAGCAGTGTGCAGGCGGGGGACTCCTACGAGCAGTACTTC. Its translation is CASSVQAGDSYEQYF.

This chain uses TRBV5-3 with TRBJ1-1, with 10 bases identical to TRBD1. TRBV5-3 is classed as an ORF, of uncertain function. J gave up 1 base and V 5 bases, and 11 bases lay outside the gene matches. This CDR3 has 17 residues. The CDR3 is CARRGDRGLLPNTEAFF. In nucleotides, the CDR3 is TGTGCCAGAAGGGGGGACAGGGGCCTTCTTCCGAACACTGAAGCTTTCTTT.

The CDR3 DNA is TGTGCCAGCAGCTCCTGGACAGATTATAATTCACCCCTCCACTTT. The encoded protein is CASSSWTDYNSPLHF. The rearrangement joins TRBV5-4 to TRBJ1-6, with D tentatively TRBD1 (6 bases). Trimming took 3 bases from V and 4 from J, leaving 11 bases between them. In germline, CDR1 is SGHNT, CDR2 YYREEE (reference sequence). The CDR3 sequence is 15 residues long.

V and J are TRBV18 and TRBJ2-3, with TRBD1 as a possible D gene (6 bases). V was shortened by 2 bases and J by 5 bases, with 23 bases between the two germline ends. This CDR3 is built from 18 residues. Germline V gene sequence: CDR1 KGHSH, CDR2 LQKENI. CDR3 nucleotide sequence: TGTGCCAGCTCACCATCCTGGGAAGGGGGAGACGCGGGAGATACGCAGTATTTT. Residues: CASSPSWEGGDAGDTQYF. Drawing the rest from reference TRBV18 and TRBJ2-3, the complete variable domain is NAGVMQNPRHLVRRRGQEARLRCSPMKGHSHVYWYRQLPEEGLKFMVYLQKENIIDESGMPKERFSAEFPKEGPSILRIQQVVRGDSAAYFCASSPSWEGGDAGDTQYFGPGTRLTVL.

CDR3 in DNA: TGTGCCAGCAGTAGCGGGGTTCCTGAAGCTTTCTTT. It yields the protein CASSSGVPEAFF. The V call is TRBV28, the J call TRBJ1-1; D unclear. V dropped 5 bases and J dropped 6 bases, with 10 bases sitting between them. The CDR3 is 12 amino acids. The germline CDR1 and CDR2 sequences are MDHEN and SYDVKM.

The rearrangement uses TRBV7-2 and TRBJ2-5; weak D call: TRBD2 (6 bases). Looked up from germline, CDR1 is SGHTA and CDR2 is FQGNSA. The length of the CDR3 is 17 residues. Trimming shortened V by 0 bases and J by 7 bases, and 21 bases separated the two germline ends. This CDR3 reads CASSLAPPIAVRVTQYF. The CDR3 DNA reads TGTGCCAGCAGCTTAGCCCCCCCCATAGCGGTCCGGGTGACCCAGTACTTC. The full variable domain, completed using reference TRBV7-2 and TRBJ2-5, is GAGVSQSPSNKVTEKGKDVELRCDPISGHTALYWYRQSLGQGLEFLIYFQGNSAPDKSGLPSDRFSAERTGGSVSTLTIQRTQQEDSAVYLCASSLAPPIAVRVTQYFGPGTRLLVL.

The chain joins TRBV7-9 to TRBJ2-7; 12 nucleotides line up with TRBD1. The CDR3 extends over 16 amino acids. Germline assignment: CDR1 SEHNR and CDR2 FQNEAQ (reference sequence). Germline trimming cut 5 bases from V and 3 bases from J; bases unmatched to any gene: 8. The CDR3 bases are TGTGCCAGCAGCGCCCCCCGGGACAGGGGGCGCTACGAGCAGTACTTC. It is translated as CASSAPRDRGRYEQYF.

The rearrangement links TRBV27 to TRBJ2-1, with D uncertain. V lost 4 bases, J lost 2 bases, and 12 bases lay in between. The germline V gene encodes CDR1 MNHEY and CDR2 SMNVEV (reference sequence). The CDR3 runs 15 residues. The CDR3 protein is CASSSVSSPYNEQFF. CDR3 bases: TGTGCCAGCAGTTCGGTCTCAAGCCCCTACAATGAGCAGTTCTTC.

The chain is built from TRBV29-1 and TRBJ2-7; 8 nucleotides line up with TRBD1. The CDR3 is 13 amino acids. V lost 3 bases to trimming and J lost 4 bases; unmatched junction nucleotides: 5. CDR1 and CDR2 from the germline V gene are SQVTM and ANQGSEA. CDR3 in amino acids: CSVEATGGYEQYF. In DNA, the CDR3 is TGCAGCGTTGAGGCTACAGGGGGGTACGAGCAGTACTTC.

This rearrangement joins TRBV5-4 to TRBJ2-5; maybe TRBD1 (5 bases). Germline CDR1 SGHNT, CDR2 YYREEE (reference sequence). CDR3 size: 15 residues. Trimming pared 2 bases from V and 2 bases from J, leaving 13 bases between. CDR3 bases: TGTGCCAGCAGCTTAGGAGACAGAGTACAAGAGACCCAGTACTTC. Protein: CASSLGDRVQETQYF.

The chain couples TRBV19 to TRBJ1-1, with TRBD1 matching over 8 bases. The CDR3 runs 15 residues. The germline gives CDR1 LNHDA, CDR2 SQIVND (reference sequence). V was pared by 6 bases and J by 0 bases, with 6 bases of the junction left unmatched. The CDR3 protein is CASSPRTGLNTEAFF. DNA of the CDR3: TGTGCCAGTAGCCCTCGGACAGGGTTGAACACTGAAGCTTTCTTT.

This chain uses TRBV30 with TRBJ1-1, with D hard to call. CDR1 GTSNPN and CDR2 SVGIG come from the germline V gene (reference sequence). V lost 2 bases and J lost 0, with 7 bases in between. CDR3 length: 13 residues. The CDR3 sequence is CAWSYNMNTEAFF. DNA of the CDR3: TGTGCCTGGAGTTACAACATGAACACTGAAGCTTTCTTT.

The chain carries TRBV30 and TRBJ1-1, with 7 bases matching TRBD1. This CDR3 has 12 amino acids. Germline CDR1 reads GTSNPN; CDR2 reads SVGIG (reference sequence). The ends lost 5 bases at V and 8 bases at J; junction bases unmatched: 8. The CDR3 bases are TGTGCCTGGGGGGACAGTTCTTCCGAAGCTTTCTTT. It yields the protein CAWGDSSSEAFF.

This clone is large (0.1 to 1%) within its sample. J is TRBJ2-2 and V is TRBV6-5; the D is unclear. The CDR3 is 13 residues long. Per germline, CDR1 MNHEY and CDR2 SVGAGI. Trimming shortened V by 0 bases and J by 8 bases, and 7 bases separated the two germline ends. The CDR3 nucleotides read TGTGCCAGCAGTTACTCGACTCCGGGGGAGCTGTTTTTT. Translating gives CASSYSTPGELFF.

This chain uses TRBV25-1 with TRBJ1-2; 8 bases line up with TRBD1. Losses at the gene ends were 4 bases for V and 2 bases for J; bases not matched to a gene: 6. The CDR3 totals 15 residues. Germline loops: CDR1 MGHDK, CDR2 SYGVNS. The CDR3 sequence: CASSGSDRGNYGYTF. The DNA of the CDR3 is TGTGCCAGCAGTGGGTCAGACAGGGGCAACTATGGCTACACCTTC.

The chain joins TRBV5-6 to TRBJ1-4, with D maybe TRBD1 (6 bases). CDR1 SGHDT and CDR2 YYEEEE come from the germline V gene. V was trimmed by 0 bases and J by 8 bases, leaving 20 bases between them. The CDR3 runs 17 residues. The CDR3 spells CASSLGQGSFLGEKLFF. The CDR3 coding sequence is TGTGCCAGCAGCTTGGGGCAGGGGAGTTTTCTGGGAGAAAAACTGTTTTTT.